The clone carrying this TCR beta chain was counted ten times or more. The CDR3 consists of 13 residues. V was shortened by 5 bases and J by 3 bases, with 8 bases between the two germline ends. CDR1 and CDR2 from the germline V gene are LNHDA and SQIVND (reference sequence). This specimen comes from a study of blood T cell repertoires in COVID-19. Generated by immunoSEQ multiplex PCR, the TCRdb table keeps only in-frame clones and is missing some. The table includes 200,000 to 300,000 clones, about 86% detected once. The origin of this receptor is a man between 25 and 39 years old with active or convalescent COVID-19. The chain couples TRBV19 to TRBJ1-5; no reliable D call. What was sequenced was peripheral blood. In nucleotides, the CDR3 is TGTGCCAGTAGTCGGAGTCCCAATCAGCCCCAGCATTTT. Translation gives CASSRSPNQPQHF.